This T cell receptor beta chain is drawn from a study of cytomegalovirus exposure and HLA in healthy donors. The study, taken as a whole, reports: A cluster of highly shared sequence variants was likely a sequencing artifact.

In the PCR, 60 Vbeta and 13 Jbeta primers were used. Assay used: immunoSEQ multiplex PCR; TCRdb lists only in-frame clones, some missing. The sample carries roughly 56,000 clones, 87% recorded once. This CDR3 is built from 13 residues. V gave up 4 bases and J gave up 3 bases; unmatched junction bases: 0. Germline V gene sequence: CDR1 MRHNA, CDR2 SNTAGT. Comments on this clone: Its antigen is not identified.

This receptor was obtained from a man aged 18 to 29 in good health and CMV-seronegative. The chain carries TRBV6-4 and TRBJ2-5; 9 bases fit TRBD1. The sequenced sample consisted of PBMCs. The CDR3 loop reads CASSGTGEETQYF. CDR3 coding DNA: TGTGCCAGCAGTGGGACAGGGGAAGAGACCCAGTACTTC.